The 23 T cell receptor beta chains reported below all come from one sample, sequenced in a study of T cell clones after liver transplantation. Data came from immunoSEQ multiplex PCR; TCRdb stores just in-frame clones and leaves some out. Of some 60,000 clones listed, around 75% are singletons. Specimen: CD4+ T cells from blood, collected before liver transplant. The receptors were gathered from a human donor who received a liver transplant.

The chain joins TRBV2 to TRBJ2-7; 9 bases are shared with TRBD1. J lost 3 bases, V lost 5 bases, and 8 bases had no gene match. This CDR3 has 15 amino acids. From germline, CDR1 is SNHLY and CDR2 FYNNEI. This chain's CDR3 is CASSYSGTGNYEQYF. The CDR3 bases are TGTGCCAGCAGTTACTCCGGGACAGGGAACTACGAGCAGTACTTC.

The CDR3 DNA is TGTGCCAGCAGTCATCAGCGGGGGGTGAACACTGAAGCTTTCTTT. Encoded protein: CASSHQRGVNTEAFF. The rearrangement links TRBV13 to TRBJ1-1; D might be TRBD1 (5 bases). The CDR3 has 15 residues. V was cut by 6 bases and J by 0 bases, with 14 bases left in between. From germline, CDR1 is PRHDT and CDR2 FYEKMQ (reference sequence).

The genes are TRBV29-1 and TRBJ1-5; no firm D call. The CDR3 is 13 residues long. Trimming left V 4 bases short and J 2 bases short, with 9 bases between. Germline lookup yields CDR1 SQVTM and CDR2 ANQGSEA. The CDR3 bases are TGCAGCGTTGCAGGTGAGCGCAATCAGCCCCAGCATTTT. This encodes CSVAGERNQPQHF.

V and J are TRBV19 and TRBJ1-1, with 9 bases aligning to TRBD1. Germline V gene data show CDR1 as LNHDA and CDR2 as SQIVND (reference sequence). Trimming took 3 bases from V and 0 from J; bases not matched to a gene: 8. CDR3 length equals 17 residues. The CDR3 DNA follows: TGTGCCAGTAGTATGGGACAGGGAAATTTTATGAACACTGAAGCTTTCTTT. Translated: CASSMGQGNFMNTEAFF.

This clone turned up a few times. The chain carries TRBV9 and TRBJ2-1; D is ambiguous. CDR1 SGDLS and CDR2 YYNGEE come from the germline V gene. This CDR3 contains 13 residues. The germline V and J ends were trimmed by 7 bases and 6 bases, with 14 bases remaining between them. The chain's CDR3 is CASHNGLSNEQFF. CDR3 DNA sequence: TGTGCCAGCCATAATGGGCTCAGCAATGAGCAGTTCTTC.

This clone was picked up one time. For the CDR3, the DNA is TGTGCCAGCAACAACCCAGGCCCAACTAATGAAAAACTGTTTTTT. It yields the protein CASNNPGPTNEKLFF. The rearrangement links TRBV28 to TRBJ1-4, with D hard to call. In germline, CDR1 is MDHEN, CDR2 SYDVKM. The CDR3 totals 15 residues. V shed 7 bases and J shed 0 bases, with 12 bases lying between them.

This clone was observed once. The chain couples TRBV25-1 to TRBJ2-2, with 8 bases that match TRBD1. CDR3 length: 17 residues. With 4 bases clipped from V and 5 bases from J, the junction kept 12 bases outside the gene matches. Germline assignment: CDR1 MGHDK and CDR2 SYGVNS. The CDR3 here is CASSALPGTGGTGELFF. CDR3 in DNA: TGTGCCAGCAGTGCCCTCCCCGGGACAGGAGGAACCGGGGAGCTGTTTTTT.

The rearrangement uses TRBV6-1 and TRBJ1-1, with D tentatively TRBD1 (5 bases). V was trimmed by 2 bases and J by 5 bases, leaving 15 bases between them. This CDR3 contains 15 residues. Germline CDR1 and CDR2: MNHNS and SASEGT. CDR3 sequence (DNA): TGTGCCAGCAGTGAAAGCCAGGGAAGTTTTACTGAAGCTTTCTTT. Translating it yields CASSESQGSFTEAFF.

The rearrangement joins TRBV28 to TRBJ1-1; TRBD1 aligns across 10 bases. Germline values: CDR1 MDHEN, CDR2 SYDVKM. V lost 8 bases to trimming and J lost 5 bases; unmatched junction nucleotides: 8. The CDR3 extends over 14 amino acids. The CDR3 reads CASGTWTGGTEAFF. In DNA, the CDR3 is TGTGCCAGCGGTACATGGACAGGGGGGACTGAAGCTTTCTTT.

V gene TRBV28 combines with J gene TRBJ1-5; D gene uncertain. The germline V gene has CDR1 MDHEN and CDR2 SYDVKM. The CDR3 loop spans 15 amino acids. The germline V and J ends were trimmed by 7 bases and 2 bases, with 15 bases remaining between them. CDR3 DNA: TGTGCCAGCACCTCCCCCAGGATGGGCAATCAGCCCCAGCATTTT. Translating it yields CASTSPRMGNQPQHF.

The chain is built from TRBV5-6 and TRBJ1-6, with D possibly TRBD1 on 6 matching bases. Germline lookup yields CDR1 SGHDT and CDR2 YYEEEE. The CDR3 is 17 residues long. Trimming cost V 1 base and J 7 bases, with 18 bases left between them. CDR3 protein: CASSLSINRVVNSPLHF. CDR3 DNA: TGTGCCAGCAGCTTGTCTATTAACAGGGTAGTGAATTCACCCCTCCACTTT.

This clone was counted only a few times. V is TRBV19 and J is TRBJ1-5; TRBD1 matches 11 bases. V shed 3 bases and J 2 bases; nucleotides not matched to a gene: 3. The CDR3 spans 16 residues. Germline V gene sequence: CDR1 LNHDA, CDR2 SQIVND (reference sequence). CDR3 sequence reads: CASSIRDRGGNQPQHF. The CDR3, as DNA: TGTGCCAGTAGTATCCGGGACAGGGGGGGCAATCAGCCCCAGCATTTT.

The J gene is TRBJ1-4, the V gene TRBV9, with TRBD1 identical over 9 bases. The trim removed 4 bases at V and 8 bases at J, leaving 6 bases unmatched. Germline V gene data show CDR1 as SGDLS and CDR2 as YYNGEE. The CDR3 has 14 residues. The CDR3 sequence: CASSPRTGEEKLFF. The DNA of the CDR3 is TGTGCCAGCAGCCCACGGACAGGGGAGGAAAAACTGTTTTTT.

This chain uses TRBV28 with TRBJ1-6, with TRBD1 identical over 12 bases. Germline V lookup: CDR1 MDHEN, CDR2 SYDVKM. CDR3 length: 14 amino acids. Trimming took 6 bases from V and 9 from J; bases not matched to a gene: 3. CDR3 sequence: CASRGQGAGSPLHF. The CDR3 DNA reads as TGTGCCAGCAGGGGACAGGGGGCGGGTTCACCCCTCCACTTT.

This clone has just one count. The rearrangement joins TRBV28 to TRBJ2-3; a weak D match, TRBD1 (6 bases). CDR1 is MDHEN and CDR2 is SYDVKM in the germline V gene. The CDR3 runs 14 residues. CDR3 region: CATRAGVTLDTQYF. CDR3 sequence (DNA): TGTGCTACCAGGGCAGGGGTGACTCTGGATACGCAGTATTTT. Using reference TRBV28 and TRBJ2-3 for the parts outside the CDR3, the full variable domain is DVKVTQSSRYLVKRTGEKVFLECVQDMDHENMFWYRQDPGLGLRLIYFSYDVKMKEKGDIPEGYSVSREKKERFSLILESASTNQTSMYLCATRAGVTLDTQYFGPGTRLTVL.

This rearrangement joins TRBV7-2 to TRBJ2-2; 9 nucleotides agree with TRBD1. The CDR3 loop spans 15 amino acids. The germline gives CDR1 SGHTA, CDR2 FQGNSA. With 3 bases clipped from V and 4 bases from J, the junction kept 3 bases outside the gene matches. DNA of the CDR3: TGTGCCAGCAGCTTCGGACAGGGGATCACCGGGGAGCTGTTTTTT. As protein: CASSFGQGITGELFF.

V gene TRBV5-1 combines with J gene TRBJ1-1, with D perhaps TRBD1 (5 bases). This CDR3 spans 14 amino acids. Germline V gene lookup returns CDR1 SGHRS and CDR2 YFSETQ. The germline V and J ends were trimmed by 2 bases and 2 bases, with 10 bases remaining between them. CDR3 DNA sequence: TGCGCCAGCAGCTTCGGGGGTGATAACACTGAAGCTTTCTTT. Its protein is CASSFGGDNTEAFF. Using reference TRBV5-1 and TRBJ1-1 for the parts outside the CDR3, the full variable domain is KAGVTQTPRYLIKTRGQQVTLSCSPISGHRSVSWYQQTPGQGLQFLFEYFSETQRNKGNFPGRFSGRQFSNSRSEMNVSTLELGDSALYLCASSFGGDNTEAFFGQGTRLTVV.

About this clone itself: The junction departs from germline at one end; a sequencing error may be responsible. This chain joins TRBV7-7 and TRBJ2-5, with 7 bases fitting TRBD2. CDR1 is SSHAT, CDR2 FNYEAQ, per germline (reference sequence). This CDR3 region has 15 residues. The DNA of the CDR3 is TGTGCTAGCAGCTTAGTCGGGGGGTACCAAGAGACCCAGTACTTC. Translating gives CASSLVGGYQETQYF.

V gene TRBV4-1 combines with J gene TRBJ2-2; 9 nucleotides agree with TRBD2. The CDR3 totals 18 residues. Germline V CDR1 and CDR2: MGHRA, YSYEKL. The V segment lost 3 bases and the J segment 0 bases; nucleotides outside the gene matches: 8. The CDR3: CASSQVLAGFANTGELFF. As DNA, the CDR3 is TGCGCCAGCAGCCAGGTTCTAGCGGGGTTCGCGAACACCGGGGAGCTGTTTTTT.

The rearrangement links TRBV6-4 to TRBJ2-3, with 9 positions matching TRBD2. Germline V gives CDR1 MRHNA, CDR2 SNTAGT. V lost 6 bases to trimming and J lost 5 bases; unmatched junction nucleotides: 9. The CDR3 spans 15 residues. CDR3 nucleotides: TGTGCCAGCAGGGGCATAGCGGGGGACCTAGATACGCAGTATTTT. The encoded protein is CASRGIAGDLDTQYF.

This chain uses TRBV9 with TRBJ2-1; 8 bases fit TRBD1. Germline CDR1 and CDR2: SGDLS and YYNGEE. The CDR3 runs to 15 residues. Unmatched junction bases numbered 9, after V lost 4 bases and J lost 6 bases. CDR3 in DNA: TGTGCCAGCAGCCCGGGGGCAGGGGGCTTCAATGAGCAGTTCTTC. It translates to CASSPGAGGFNEQFF.

This clone was seen at least ten times. V is TRBV28 and J is TRBJ1-4, with 7 positions matching TRBD1. The germline CDR1 and CDR2 sequences are MDHEN and SYDVKM. V shed 5 bases, J shed 7 bases, and the junction held 10 bases outside the gene matches. The CDR3 is 15 residues long. The CDR3 DNA is TGTGCCAGCAGTGGGGCCGCGACAGGGACTGAAAAACTGTTTTTT. It translates to CASSGAATGTEKLFF.

The chain links TRBV29-1 to TRBJ2-2, with TRBD2 identical over 12 bases. Germline V CDR1 and CDR2: SQVTM, ANQGSEA. This CDR3 contains 20 residues. V shed 5 bases and J 7 bases; nucleotides not matched to a gene: 23. The CDR3 reads CSVPSAPMTSGGFRIGELFF. The CDR3 DNA reads as TGCAGCGTTCCCTCAGCCCCGATGACTAGCGGGGGATTTCGAATCGGGGAGCTGTTTTTT.